This is a list of T cell receptor beta chains from one sample in a study of regulatory T cells in long-lasting Graves disease. One entry per CDR3 protein results from TCRdb running MiXCR on the multiplex PCR reads. The sample includes some 330,000 distinct CDR3 sequences, roughly 20% of them seen just once. The sample consisted of peripheral blood mononuclear cells (PBMCs), taken when the disease was refractory, from a patient treated with antithyroid drugs. The receptors were sampled from a woman in her 40s with Graves disease. Both conserved end residues are part of each CDR3. D genes are given only for firm matches. Some rows have no size entry. The others give once, few or many, or a class for an expanded clone.

D gene	clone size	J gene	V gene	CDR3 protein	CDR3 DNA
NA	many	TRBJ2-7	TRBV28	CASGDSYEQYF	TGTGCCAGCGGCGACAGTTACGAGCAGTACTTC
NA	few	TRBJ2-7	TRBV6-1	CASTPRDKSSYEQYF	TGTGCCAGCACCCCTCGGGACAAGAGCTCCTACGAGCAGTACTTC
TRBD2	many	TRBJ2-3	TRBV19	CASSILAASTDTQYF	TGTGCCAGTAGTATCCTAGCGGCTAGCACAGATACGCAGTATTTT
NA	few	TRBJ1-1	TRBV5-5	CASSLQFTEAFF	TGTGCCAGCAGCTTGCAGTTCACTGAAGCTTTCTTT
NA	NA	TRBJ1-1	TRBV20-1	CSASGLGNIISNTEAFF	TGCAGTGCTTCCGGGTTGGGAAATATTATTTCAAACACTGAAGCTTTCTTT
NA	few	TRBJ1-2	TRBV5-1	CASSFTEGLSGYTF	TGCGCCAGCAGCTTCACTGAGGGGTTGAGCGGCTACACCTTC
NA	NA	TRBJ2-7	TRBV7-7	CASSLVGSGLSYEQYF	TGTGCTAGCAGCCTCGTCGGATCGGGACTGTCCTACGAGCAGTACTTC
TRBD1	many	TRBJ2-6	TRBV7-9	CASSRDRAGANVLTF	TGTGCCAGCAGCCGGGACAGGGCTGGGGCCAACGTCCTGACTTTC
NA	many	TRBJ1-4	TRBV7-9	CASTLGGVQEKLFF	TGTGCCAGCACCCTGGGAGGGGTTCAGGAAAAACTGTTTTTT
TRBD1	few	TRBJ2-2	TRBV6-1	CASSPGQGRAGELFF	TGTGCCAGCAGCCCGGGACAGGGGAGGGCCGGGGAGCTGTTTTTT
NA	NA	TRBJ1-1	TRBV19	CASTPLMNTEAFF	TGTGCCAGTACTCCCCTCATGAACACTGAAGCTTTCTTT
TRBD2	few	TRBJ2-4	TRBV7-2	CASSLAGAGGPINIQYF	TGTGCCAGCAGCTTAGCTGGGGCGGGAGGGCCGATAAACATTCAGTACTTC
TRBD1	many	TRBJ2-7	TRBV5-1	CASSLGQGWSYEQYF	TGCGCCAGCAGCCTAGGACAGGGATGGTCCTACGAGCAGTACTTC
TRBD1	many	TRBJ2-2	TRBV2	CATAGQGGTGELFF	TGTGCCACCGCCGGACAGGGTGGGACCGGGGAGCTGTTTTTT
NA	NA	TRBJ1-6	TRBV25-1	CASSDLHLSGPLHF	TGTGCCAGCAGTGATCTGCACCTCTCGGGGCCCCTCCACTTT
TRBD2	NA	TRBJ2-1	TRBV28	CASTKGLPYNEQFF	TGTGCCAGCACCAAGGGACTACCCTACAATGAGCAGTTCTTC
NA	NA	TRBJ1-3	TRBV11-2	CASSIVHLSGNTIYF	TGTGCCAGCAGTATCGTCCATCTCTCTGGAAACACCATATATTTT
NA	NA	TRBJ2-3	TRBV28	CASSSPSISQYF	TGTGCCAGCAGTTCTCCGAGCATTTCGCAGTATTTT
TRBD2	few	TRBJ2-7	TRBV15	CATSRGTSGTHSREQYF	TGTGCCACCAGCAGAGGGACTAGCGGGACTCACTCGAGGGAGCAGTACTTC
TRBD1	NA	TRBJ2-1	TRBV12-3/TRBV12-4	CASSYGTGISPYNEQFF	TGTGCCAGCAGTTATGGGACAGGGATTAGTCCCTACAATGAGCAGTTCTTC
NA	NA	TRBJ2-3	TRBV4-1	CASSQLWTDTQYF	TGCGCCAGCAGCCAACTATGGACAGATACGCAGTATTTT
TRBD1	many	TRBJ2-2	TRBV12-3/TRBV12-4	CASSHTGAGELFF	TGTGCCAGCAGCCACACAGGGGCCGGGGAGCTGTTTTTT
NA	NA	TRBJ2-7	TRBV3-1	CASSQAGASYEQYF	TGTGCCAGCAGCCAAGCCGGGGCCTCCTACGAGCAGTACTTC
NA	NA	TRBJ1-1	TRBV7-9	CASSLESRGKLEAFF	TGTGCCAGCAGCTTAGAATCTCGGGGCAAACTAGAAGCTTTCTTT
NA	NA	TRBJ1-3	TRBV29-1	CSVVDGSSGNTIYF	TGCAGCGTCGTGGACGGAAGCTCTGGAAACACCATATATTTT
NA	few	TRBJ2-5	TRBV7-9	CASSLLFRETQYF	TGTGCCAGCAGCTTGTTATTTAGAGAGACCCAGTACTTC
NA	NA	TRBJ2-5	TRBV2	CASRRQGQYF	TGTGCCAGCAGAAGGCAAGGCCAGTACTTC
TRBD1	few	TRBJ2-7	TRBV12-3/TRBV12-4	CASRTGTGDEQYF	TGTGCCAGCAGGACCGGGACAGGGGACGAGCAGTACTTC
NA	NA	TRBJ1-1	TRBV19	CASSIGLGMKNTEAFF	TGTGCCAGTAGTATAGGATTGGGGATGAAAAACACTGAAGCTTTCTTT
NA	many	TRBJ1-4	TRBV2	CASMAGEEKLFF	TGTGCCAGCATGGCAGGGGAAGAAAAACTGTTTTTT
NA	many	TRBJ1-5	TRBV15	CATSRDKTDPSNQPQHF	TGTGCCACCAGCAGAGATAAAACAGATCCAAGCAATCAGCCCCAGCATTTT
NA	NA	TRBJ1-3	TRBV5-6	CASSDQTSSGNTIYF	TGTGCCAGCAGCGATCAGACAAGCTCTGGAAACACCATATATTTT
NA	many	TRBJ2-5	TRBV10-3	CAIGGLWGVPETQYF	TGTGCCATTGGCGGCTTGTGGGGAGTGCCAGAGACCCAGTACTTC
NA	many	TRBJ1-1	TRBV11-2	CASSLEQGLNTEAFF	TGTGCCAGCAGCTTAGAACAGGGATTGAACACTGAAGCTTTCTTT
NA	NA	TRBJ2-2	TRBV19	CASSPRSSPTGELFF	TGTGCCAGTAGTCCCCGCTCGAGCCCCACCGGGGAGCTGTTTTTT
NA	many	TRBJ1-2	TRBV27	CASSFGTASGYTF	TGTGCCAGCAGTTTTGGGACCGCGAGCGGCTACACCTTC
TRBD2	NA	TRBJ2-5	TRBV5-4	CASSLGLAGGNQETQYF	TGTGCCAGCAGCCTCGGACTAGCGGGAGGGAATCAAGAGACCCAGTACTTC
TRBD1	many	TRBJ1-5	TRBV28	CASSLRTGFPNQPQHF	TGTGCCAGCAGTTTAAGGACAGGCTTTCCGAATCAGCCCCAGCATTTT
NA	few	TRBJ2-6	TRBV25-1	CASSDPRSSGANVLTF	TGTGCCAGCAGTGACCCGCGGAGCTCTGGGGCCAACGTCCTGACTTTC
NA	few	TRBJ2-7	TRBV3-1	CASSRGNQGNEQYF	TGTGCCAGCAGCCGGGGAAACCAGGGTAACGAGCAGTACTTC
NA	NA	TRBJ1-1	TRBV10-3	CAYKGSPGGNTEAFF	TGTGCCTACAAAGGAAGCCCGGGAGGGAACACTGAAGCTTTCTTT
NA	few	TRBJ1-5	TRBV6-7	CASSYSGEGNQPQHF	TGTGCCAGCAGTTACTCCGGAGAGGGGAATCAGCCCCAGCATTTT
TRBD1	few	TRBJ1-5	TRBV11-2	CASSLQGDLKQPQHF	TGTGCCAGCAGCCTCCAGGGGGACTTAAAACAGCCCCAGCATTTT
NA	many	TRBJ2-1	TRBV6-1	CASAEGELNEQFF	TGTGCCAGCGCGGAAGGGGAACTCAATGAGCAGTTCTTC
NA	NA	TRBJ2-5	TRBV4-1	CASSQGDGNGWTQYF	TGCGCCAGCAGCCAAGGGGACGGGAATGGGTGGACCCAGTACTTC
NA	NA	TRBJ1-1	TRBV28	CASSPPEGLVTEAFF	TGTGCCAGCAGCCCCCCCGAGGGGCTCGTCACTGAAGCTTTCTTT
NA	many	TRBJ1-4	TRBV10-3	CAISEARDEKLFF	TGTGCCATCAGTGAGGCGAGGGATGAAAAACTGTTTTTT
NA	few	TRBJ2-5	TRBV4-2	CASSHPGAYQETQYF	TGTGCCAGCAGCCATCCAGGGGCCTACCAAGAGACCCAGTACTTC
TRBD2	many	TRBJ2-7	TRBV2	CASSDILTSGRATDEQYF	TGTGCCAGCAGTGATATCTTGACTAGCGGGAGGGCCACAGACGAGCAGTACTTC
TRBD1	NA	TRBJ2-3	TRBV15	CATSLGTGTDTQYF	TGTGCCACCAGCCTGGGGACAGGCACAGATACGCAGTATTTT
TRBD1	once	TRBJ2-7	TRBV3-1	CASSPDGTGIYEQYF	TGTGCCAGCAGCCCCGACGGGACAGGGATATACGAGCAGTACTTC
TRBD1	NA	TRBJ2-7	TRBV4-1	CASSQDWPGGYEQCF	TGCGCCAGCAGCCAAGATTGGCCAGGGGGTTACGAGCAGTGCTTC
TRBD2	NA	TRBJ2-7	TRBV27	CASSLYIAGSSYEQYF	TGTGCCAGCAGTTTATATATAGCGGGAAGCTCCTACGAGCAGTACTTC
NA	NA	TRBJ2-6	TRBV6-1	CASSPTFGVDVLTF	TGTGCCAGCAGCCCCACTTTCGGGGTTGACGTCCTGACTTTC
TRBD1	NA	TRBJ1-1	TRBV28	CASSSDRGRVNTEAFF	TGTGCCAGCAGTTCGGACAGGGGGAGGGTGAACACTGAAGCTTTCTTT